The clone carrying this T cell receptor beta chain showed up just a few times. Its matching antigen is unknown. The data originate from a study of response to subunit inactivated influenza vaccine. Study-level findings and limits: Authors suggested each seasonal influenza vaccination recruits few new T cells.

Each CDR3 protein gets one entry after TCRdb re-called the RT-PCR reads with MiXCR. Found here are roughly 760,000 distinct CDR3 sequences, about 20% of them singletons; the top ten hold about 10%. V lost 3 bases to trimming and J lost 5 bases, with 7 bases between them. There are 12 residues in the CDR3. In germline, CDR1 is LGHNA, CDR2 YNFKEQ. This TCR was sampled from a middle-aged man who received an inactivated influenza vaccine. This specimen consisted of PBMCs from blood, obtained around 5 days after vaccination. The chain is built from TRBV4-2 and TRBJ2-5; no firm D call. The CDR3 DNA sequence: TGTGCCAGCAGCCACGTGGGCGAGACCCAGTACTTC. Its protein is CASSHVGETQYF.